The 25 T cell receptor beta chains in this list originate from one sample, sequenced in a study of radiation and T cells in renal cell carcinoma. Time point of the sample: blood 4 weeks post-SBRT, at nephrectomy. The treatment: 15 Gy SBRT to primary tumor, nephrectomy 4 weeks later. Clones were sequenced by immunoSEQ multiplex PCR, and TCRdb holds only the in-frame ones, with some missing. Of around 74,000 clones listed, less than 85% are singletons. Specimen: blood, collected from a patient whose treatment included radiotherapy and nephrectomy. The receptors shown here come from a woman in her sixties with renal cell carcinoma.

V gene TRBV28 combines with J gene TRBJ2-5, with a possible D match to TRBD2 (6 bases). V dropped 6 bases and J dropped 5 bases, with 13 bases sitting between them. Per germline, CDR1 MDHEN and CDR2 SYDVKM. This CDR3 is 13 amino acids long. The CDR3 protein is CASRVAAMETQYF. The CDR3 bases are TGTGCCAGCAGAGTAGCGGCCATGGAGACCCAGTACTTC.

The chain is built from TRBV5-1 and TRBJ1-4, with 9 bases identical to TRBD1. This CDR3 contains 16 residues. V shed 4 bases and J 8 bases; nucleotides not matched to a gene: 12. Germline assignment: CDR1 SGHRS and CDR2 YFSETQ. The CDR3 DNA follows: TGCGCCAGCAGCATTACAGGGGGCTGGATAATCGAAAAACTGTTTTTT. This codes for CASSITGGWIIEKLFF.

The gene calls are TRBV7-3 and TRBJ2-3; perhaps TRBD2 as D (5 bases). The V and J ends lost 1 base and 6 bases respectively, with 14 bases between them. The CDR3 has 15 residues. The germline V gene encodes CDR1 SGHTA and CDR2 FQGTGA. The CDR3: CASSLMGVTRDTQYF. For the CDR3, the DNA is TGTGCCAGCAGCTTAATGGGAGTGACGCGCGATACGCAGTATTTT.

This clone was detected only once. The V gene is TRBV25-1, the J gene TRBJ1-4; 7 bases agree with TRBD1. The CDR3 spans 14 residues. Germline lookup yields CDR1 MGHDK and CDR2 SYGVNS. Trimming took 3 bases from V and 6 from J; bases not matched to a gene: 4. The CDR3 spells CASSDDRADEKLFF. The CDR3 DNA reads TGTGCCAGCAGTGACGACAGGGCGGATGAAAAACTGTTTTTT.

This clone appeared a few times. This chain joins TRBV9 and TRBJ2-5; D may be TRBD2 (5 bases). With 0 bases removed from V and 4 bases from J, the gap between germline ends came to 7 bases. This CDR3 region has 13 residues. Per germline, CDR1 SGDLS and CDR2 YYNGEE. CDR3 region: CASSVGELETQYF. The CDR3 DNA reads as TGTGCCAGCAGCGTAGGGGAGTTAGAGACCCAGTACTTC.

This rearrangement joins TRBV29-1 to TRBJ2-5, with D perhaps matching TRBD1 (6 bases). Trimming removed 8 bases from V and 7 bases from J, with 20 bases in between. CDR3 size: 13 residues. Per the germline V gene, CDR1 is SQVTM and CDR2 is ANQGSEA. In nucleotides, the CDR3 is TGCAGCCATGGGGCAGGGGAGACGGGGACCCAGTACTTC. It translates to CSHGAGETGTQYF.

The chain carries TRBV28 and TRBJ1-2; D is unclear. The CDR3 consists of 15 residues. The V gene's germline CDR1 is MDHEN and CDR2 SYDVKM. With 2 bases removed from V and 8 bases from J, the gap between germline ends came to 18 bases. CDR3 residues: CASSLPSDAPGGYTF. DNA for the CDR3: TGTGCCAGCAGTTTACCCTCGGACGCCCCCGGCGGCTACACCTTC.

The rearrangement joins TRBV11-2 to TRBJ1-2, with 8 bases aligning to TRBD1. V lost 5 bases, J lost 6 bases, and 11 bases stayed unmatched. The CDR3 has 15 residues. The germline V gene has CDR1 SGHAT and CDR2 FQNNGV. CDR3 bases: TGTGCCAGCAGCCCCCGGACAGGGACGGCGGATGGCTACACCTTC. This gives the protein CASSPRTGTADGYTF.

The V call is TRBV15, the J call TRBJ2-5; TRBD2 might be the D (6 bases). The DNA end favors TRBJ2-7, so the J call may be wrong. Germline loops: CDR1 LNHNV, CDR2 YYDKDF (reference sequence). There are 12 residues in the CDR3. CDR3 sequence reads: CATSGGVGEQYF. As DNA, the CDR3 is TGTGCCACCAGCGGAGGGGTCGGCGAGCAGTACTTC.

The V call is TRBV5-6, the J call TRBJ2-7, with TRBD1 identical over 8 bases. V lost 6 bases to trimming and J lost 0 bases; unmatched junction nucleotides: 14. The CDR3 is made up of 17 amino acids. CDR1 and CDR2 (germline): SGHDT, YYEEEE. The CDR3 spells CASNPTVDRGSSYEQYF. DNA of the CDR3: TGTGCCAGCAACCCAACCGTTGACAGGGGAAGCTCCTACGAGCAGTACTTC. Using reference TRBV5-6 and TRBJ2-7 for the parts outside the CDR3, the full variable domain is DAGVTQSPTHLIKTRGQQVTLRCSPKSGHDTVSWYQQALGQGPQFIFQYYEEEERQRGNFPDRFSGHQFPNYSSELNVNALLLGDSALYLCASNPTVDRGSSYEQYFGPGTRLTVT.

As for this clone: The sample holds other DNA sequences that translate to the same CDR3. The V call is TRBV9, the J call TRBJ1-3; D may be TRBD1 (5 bases). Looked up from germline, CDR1 is SGDLS and CDR2 is YYNGEE. Trimming stripped 2 bases from V and 0 bases from J, with 9 bases between. CDR3 length equals 15 residues. Here the CDR3 DNA reads TGTGCCAGCAGCGTGGAGGGGAGCTCTGGAAACACCATATATTTT. This sequence encodes CASSVEGSSGNTIYF. The complete variable domain, with remaining parts taken from reference TRBV9 and TRBJ1-3, reads DSGVTQTPKHLITATGQRVTLRCSPRSGDLSVYWYQQSLDQGLQFLIQYYNGEERAKGNILERFSAQQFPDLHSELNLSSLELGDSALYFCASSVEGSSGNTIYFGEGSWLTVV.

J is TRBJ1-6 and V is TRBV4-1; 7 bases fit TRBD1. The germline CDR1 and CDR2 sequences are MGHRA and YSYEKL. Trimming cost V 0 bases and J 8 bases; bases outside gene matches: 7. The CDR3 contains 16 residues. The CDR3 reads CASSQEGGGGYSPLHF. CDR3 sequence (DNA): TGCGCCAGCAGCCAAGAGGGAGGAGGGGGCTATTCACCCCTCCACTTT.

This chain links TRBV7-9 with TRBJ2-1; TRBD2 matches at 8 bases. Germline CDR1 SEHNR, CDR2 FQNEAQ (reference sequence). CDR3 size: 15 residues. The junction had 4 bases not matched to a gene; V was cut back by 0 bases and J by 6 bases. The CDR3 region has the DNA TGTGCCAGCAGCTTAGCGCGAAGCGGGAGCAATGAGCAGTTCTTC. It encodes CASSLARSGSNEQFF.

The chain has TRBV30 and TRBJ1-3; TRBD1 agrees at 8 bases. Trimming took 5 bases from V and 3 from J; bases not matched to a gene: 3. From germline, CDR1 is GTSNPN and CDR2 SVGIG (reference sequence). The CDR3 runs 13 residues. In nucleotides, the CDR3 is TGTGCCTGGGACAGGGGAGGTGGAAACACCATATATTTT. It encodes CAWDRGGGNTIYF.

This chain joins TRBV19 and TRBJ2-5; TRBD1 aligns across 9 bases. V shed 5 bases and J 4 bases; nucleotides not matched to a gene: 8. CDR1 and CDR2 from the germline V gene are LNHDA and SQIVND (reference sequence). The CDR3 runs 15 residues. CDR3 sequence reads: CASSVRTGVGETQYF. The CDR3, as DNA: TGTGCCAGTAGTGTCAGGACAGGGGTGGGAGAGACCCAGTACTTC. The full variable domain, its missing parts supplied by reference TRBV19 and TRBJ2-5, is DGGITQSPKYLFRKEGQNVTLSCEQNLNHDAMYWYRQDPGQGLRLIYYSQIVNDFQKGDIAEGYSVSREKKESFPLTVTSAQKNPTAFYLCASSVRTGVGETQYFGPGTRLLVL.

The gene calls are TRBV11-2 and TRBJ2-1; D perhaps matches TRBD2 (6 bases). Germline V gene sequence: CDR1 SGHAT, CDR2 FQNNGV. Trimming left V 6 bases short and J 10 bases short, with 25 bases between. The CDR3 totals 16 residues. CDR3 in DNA: TGTGCCAGCAGTCACGACCTCCGGGGAGGTAGAACGGAGCAGTTCTTC. The encoded protein is CASSHDLRGGRTEQFF.

The chain carries TRBV10-3 and TRBJ2-2; 11 bases agree with TRBD1. Germline V gene data show CDR1 as ENHRY and CDR2 as SYGVKD. Unmatched junction bases numbered 4, after V lost 10 bases and J lost 3 bases. The CDR3 loop spans 14 amino acids. CDR3 in DNA: TGTGCCAACGGACAGGGGGCCGACACCGGGGAGCTGTTTTTT. The encoded protein is CANGQGADTGELFF.

The J gene is TRBJ2-2, the V gene TRBV2; D is possibly TRBD1 (6 bases). The CDR3 has 14 residues. Germline V gene data show CDR1 as SNHLY and CDR2 as FYNNEI. Trimming left V 2 bases short and J 5 bases short, with 9 bases between. DNA for the CDR3: TGTGCCAGCAGTGAAAGGGGGAGAACCGGGGAGCTGTTTTTT. Translated, it gives CASSERGRTGELFF.

The J gene is TRBJ1-1, the V gene TRBV19; a weak D match, TRBD1 (5 bases). V was cut by 7 bases and J by 5 bases, with 17 bases left in between. Per germline, CDR1 LNHDA and CDR2 SQIVND (reference sequence). The CDR3 runs 14 residues. In DNA form, the CDR3 reads TGTGCCAGTATTAACGGAGGGGCACGGACTGAAGCTTTCTTT. It yields the protein CASINGGARTEAFF.

This clone was detected a few times. The chain employs TRBV2 and TRBJ1-2, with TRBD1 matching over 9 bases. CDR1 SNHLY and CDR2 FYNNEI come from the germline V gene. V lost 9 bases to trimming and J lost 8 bases; unmatched junction nucleotides: 25. The CDR3 runs 18 residues. The CDR3 spells CARSPGGQGIDAYEGYTF. Here the CDR3 DNA reads TGTGCCAGATCTCCGGGGGGACAGGGTATCGATGCGTACGAGGGCTACACCTTC.

The chain carries TRBV6-1 and TRBJ1-2; the match to TRBD1 covers 7 bases. CDR3 size: 13 residues. Germline trimming cut 5 bases from V and 7 bases from J; bases unmatched to any gene: 7. Germline CDR1 MNHNS, CDR2 SASEGT. The CDR3 DNA reads as TGTGCCAGCAGTACGACAGGGTGGGGTGGCTACACCTTC. Its protein product is CASSTTGWGGYTF.

The V call is TRBV6-1, the J call TRBJ1-1; possible D gene TRBD1, 6 bases. The germline CDR1 and CDR2 sequences are MNHNS and SASEGT. V was shortened by 4 bases and J by 1 base, with 10 bases between the two germline ends. This CDR3 is 14 amino acids long. CDR3 in amino acids: CASSARGGNTEAFF. DNA of the CDR3: TGTGCCAGCAGTGCGAGGGGGGGGAACACTGAAGCTTTCTTT.

The chain links TRBV6-6 to TRBJ2-2; 7 nucleotides line up with TRBD1. This CDR3 is 14 amino acids long. Germline V gene data show CDR1 as MNHNY and CDR2 as SVGAGI (reference sequence). V gave up 2 bases and J gave up 7 bases; unmatched junction bases: 4. The CDR3 sequence: CASSYEGAGGELFF. CDR3 coding DNA: TGTGCCAGCAGTTACGAGGGGGCCGGCGGGGAGCTGTTTTTT.

With regard to this clone: An end of the junction does not agree with germline; a read error may underlie this. V is TRBV6-1 and J is TRBJ1-2; D gene ambiguous. The CDR3 is 13 amino acids. In germline, CDR1 is MNHNS, CDR2 SASEGT. This CDR3 reads CASSEAPLGPVCF. For the CDR3, the DNA is TGTGCCAGCAGTGAAGCGCCGTTAGGGCCTGTCTGCTTC.

The rearrangement links TRBV4-3 to TRBJ1-2, with D possibly matching TRBD1 (5 bases). The CDR3 loop spans 15 amino acids. The germline V gene encodes CDR1 LGHNA and CDR2 YSLEER. V lost 0 bases and J 5 bases, leaving 13 bases between the germline ends. Here the CDR3 DNA reads TGCGCCAGCAGCCAAGAAAGATATGGGGGATATGGCTACACCTTC. It translates to CASSQERYGGYGYTF.